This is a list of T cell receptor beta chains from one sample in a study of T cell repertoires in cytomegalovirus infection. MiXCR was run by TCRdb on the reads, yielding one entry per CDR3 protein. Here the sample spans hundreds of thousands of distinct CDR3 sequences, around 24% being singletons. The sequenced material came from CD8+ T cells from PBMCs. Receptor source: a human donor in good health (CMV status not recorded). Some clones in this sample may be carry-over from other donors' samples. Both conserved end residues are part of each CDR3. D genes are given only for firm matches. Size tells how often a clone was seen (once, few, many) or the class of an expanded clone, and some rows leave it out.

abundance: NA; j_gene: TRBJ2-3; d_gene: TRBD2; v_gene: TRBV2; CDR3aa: CASSGPTSGDNRDTQYF; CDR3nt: TGTGCCAGCAGTGGCCCGACTAGCGGGGACAATCGAGATACGCAGTATTTT
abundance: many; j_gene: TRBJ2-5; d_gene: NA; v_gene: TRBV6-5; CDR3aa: CASSPSGRETQYF; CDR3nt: TGTGCCAGCAGCCCGTCAGGGCGGGAGACCCAGTACTTC
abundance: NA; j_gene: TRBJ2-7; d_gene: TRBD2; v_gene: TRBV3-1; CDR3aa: CASSQPTSGTYEQYF; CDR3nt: TGTGCCAGCAGCCAGCCGACTAGCGGGACCTACGAGCAGTACTTC
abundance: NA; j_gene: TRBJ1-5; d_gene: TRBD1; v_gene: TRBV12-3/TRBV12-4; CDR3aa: CASSTDRESNQPQHF; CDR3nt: TGTGCCAGCAGCACGGACAGGGAGAGCAATCAGCCCCAGCATTTT
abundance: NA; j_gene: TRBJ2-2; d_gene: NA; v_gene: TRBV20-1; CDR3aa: CSARDRGGTGELFF; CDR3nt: TGCAGTGCTAGAGATAGGGGAGGCACCGGGGAGCTGTTTTTT
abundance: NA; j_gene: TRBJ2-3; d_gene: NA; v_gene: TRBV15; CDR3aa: CATSRSGGSSDTQYF; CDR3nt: TGTGCCACCAGCAGGTCCGGAGGGTCATCAGATACGCAGTATTTT
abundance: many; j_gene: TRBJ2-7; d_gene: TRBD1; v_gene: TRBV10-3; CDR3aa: CATSRTGNSHEQYF; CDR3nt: TGTGCCACGTCGAGGACAGGAAATTCCCACGAGCAGTACTTC
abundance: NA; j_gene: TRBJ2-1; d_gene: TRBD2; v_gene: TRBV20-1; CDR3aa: CSAPEASGEGEQFF; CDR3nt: TGCAGTGCTCCAGAGGCTAGCGGGGAGGGTGAGCAGTTCTTC
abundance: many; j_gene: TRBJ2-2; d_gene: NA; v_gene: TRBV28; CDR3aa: CASSALRGPTGELFF; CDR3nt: TGTGCCAGCTCCGCGCTCCGGGGACCCACCGGGGAGCTGTTTTTT
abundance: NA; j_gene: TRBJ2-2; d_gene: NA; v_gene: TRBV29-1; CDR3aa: CSVGPGVNTGELFF; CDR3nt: TGCAGCGTTGGTCCGGGGGTGAACACCGGGGAGCTGTTTTTT
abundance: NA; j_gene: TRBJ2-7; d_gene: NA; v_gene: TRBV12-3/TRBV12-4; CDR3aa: CASSSKGGIYEQYF; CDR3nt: TGTGCCAGCAGTTCAAAAGGGGGGATCTACGAGCAGTACTTC
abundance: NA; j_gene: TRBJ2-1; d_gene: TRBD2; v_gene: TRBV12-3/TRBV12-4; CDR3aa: CASSPRGRGHYNEQFF; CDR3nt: TGTGCCAGCAGTCCCAGAGGGAGGGGCCACTACAATGAGCAGTTCTTC
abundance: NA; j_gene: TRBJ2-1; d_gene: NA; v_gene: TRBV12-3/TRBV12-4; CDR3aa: CASSFWGAYNEQFF; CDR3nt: TGTGCCAGCAGTTTTTGGGGAGCCTACAATGAGCAGTTCTTC
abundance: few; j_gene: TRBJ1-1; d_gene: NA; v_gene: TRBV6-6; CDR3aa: CASSYVLGGIEKMNTEAFF; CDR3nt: TGTGCCAGCAGTTACGTGCTGGGAGGAATTGAGAAAATGAACACTGAAGCTTTCTTT
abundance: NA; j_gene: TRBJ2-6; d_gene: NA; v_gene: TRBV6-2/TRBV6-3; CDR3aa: CASSLIFRTGDSGTNVLTF; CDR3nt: TGTGCCAGCAGTCTGATTTTTCGTACAGGGGACTCTGGGACCAACGTCCTGACTTTC
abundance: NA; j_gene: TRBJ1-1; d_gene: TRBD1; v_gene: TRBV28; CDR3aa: CASSLFNRGEENTEAFF; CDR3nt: TGTGCCAGCAGTTTATTTAACAGGGGCGAGGAGAACACTGAAGCTTTCTTT
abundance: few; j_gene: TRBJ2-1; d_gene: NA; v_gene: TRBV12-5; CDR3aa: CASGSGLLEQFF; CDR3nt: TGTGCTAGTGGTTCGGGACTGCTTGAGCAGTTCTTC
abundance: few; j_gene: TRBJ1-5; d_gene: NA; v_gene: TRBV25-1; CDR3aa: CASSERVRVGPQHF; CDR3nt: TGTGCCAGCAGTGAAAGGGTCAGGGTAGGGCCCCAGCATTTT
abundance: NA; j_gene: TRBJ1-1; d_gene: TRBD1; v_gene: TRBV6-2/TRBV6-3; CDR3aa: CASSGDRVTEAFF; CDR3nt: TGTGCCAGCAGTGGAGACAGGGTGACTGAAGCTTTCTTT
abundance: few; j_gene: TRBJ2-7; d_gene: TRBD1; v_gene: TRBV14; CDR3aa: CASSNRQGSYEQYF; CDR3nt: TGTGCCAGCAGCAACCGACAGGGTTCCTACGAGCAGTACTTC
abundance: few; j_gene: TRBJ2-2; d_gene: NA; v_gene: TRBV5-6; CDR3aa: CASSLGIGNTGELFF; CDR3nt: TGTGCCAGCAGCTTGGGAATTGGAAACACCGGGGAGCTGTTTTTT
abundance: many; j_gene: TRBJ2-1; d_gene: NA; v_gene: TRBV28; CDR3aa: CASSFPLGPYNEQFF; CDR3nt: TGTGCCAGCAGTTTCCCACTGGGCCCTTACAATGAGCAGTTCTTC
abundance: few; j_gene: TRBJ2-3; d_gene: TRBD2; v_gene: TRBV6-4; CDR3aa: CASSDSRGPSGGAGDTQYF; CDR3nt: TGTGCCAGCAGTGACTCGAGGGGGCCTAGCGGGGGGGCCGGGGATACGCAGTATTTT
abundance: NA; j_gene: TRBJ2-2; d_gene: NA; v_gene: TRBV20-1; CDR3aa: CSARDPRNTGELFF; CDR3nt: TGCAGTGCTAGAGATCCTAGAAACACCGGGGAGCTGTTTTTT
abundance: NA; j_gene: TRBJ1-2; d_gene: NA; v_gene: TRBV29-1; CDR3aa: CSVEVEGINYGYTF; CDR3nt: TGCAGCGTTGAAGTTGAGGGTATCAACTATGGCTACACCTTC
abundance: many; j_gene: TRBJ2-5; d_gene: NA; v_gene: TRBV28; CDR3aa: CASTPTGYGETQYF; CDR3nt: TGTGCCAGCACCCCTACAGGGTACGGAGAGACCCAGTACTTC
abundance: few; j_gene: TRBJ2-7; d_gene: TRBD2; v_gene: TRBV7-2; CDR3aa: CASSSGLAGGPGRAYEQYF; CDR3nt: TGTGCCAGCAGCTCGGGACTAGCGGGGGGGCCAGGGAGGGCCTACGAGCAGTACTTC
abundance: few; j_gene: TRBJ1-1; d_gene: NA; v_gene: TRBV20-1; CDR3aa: CSAIEIDEAFF; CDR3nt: TGCAGTGCAATTGAGATTGATGAAGCTTTCTTT
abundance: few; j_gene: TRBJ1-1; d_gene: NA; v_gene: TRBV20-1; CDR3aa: CSASFAGDTEAFF; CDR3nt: TGCAGTGCTTCGTTCGCGGGAGACACTGAAGCTTTCTTT
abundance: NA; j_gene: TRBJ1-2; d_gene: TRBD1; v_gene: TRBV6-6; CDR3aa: CATFSRGPGQISYGYTF; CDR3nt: TGTGCCACCTTCTCGCGGGGTCCGGGACAGATAAGCTATGGCTACACCTTC
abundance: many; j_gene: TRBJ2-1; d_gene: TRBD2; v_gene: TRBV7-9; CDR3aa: CASSRGTSEQFF; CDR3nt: TGTGCCAGCAGCCGCGGGACTAGCGAGCAGTTCTTC
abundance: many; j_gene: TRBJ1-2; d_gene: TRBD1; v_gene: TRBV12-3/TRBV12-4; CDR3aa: CASSLEVWTGVNYGYTF; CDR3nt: TGTGCCAGCAGTTTAGAAGTCTGGACAGGGGTAAACTATGGCTACACCTTC
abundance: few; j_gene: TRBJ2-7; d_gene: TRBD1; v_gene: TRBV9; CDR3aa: CASSVATGGYEQYF; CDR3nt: TGTGCCAGCAGCGTAGCCACAGGGGGCTACGAGCAGTACTTC
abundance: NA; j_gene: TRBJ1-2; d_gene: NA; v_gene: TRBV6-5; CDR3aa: CASSGGTGYGYTF; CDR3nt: TGTGCCAGCAGCGGCGGGACGGGCTATGGCTACACCTTC
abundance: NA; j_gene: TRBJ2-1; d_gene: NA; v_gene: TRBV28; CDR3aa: CASSLFEGEQFF; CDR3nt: TGTGCCAGCAGTTTATTTGAGGGGGAGCAGTTCTTC
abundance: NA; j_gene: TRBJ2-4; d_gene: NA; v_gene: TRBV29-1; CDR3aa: CSVGRLSAKNIQYF; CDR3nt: TGCAGCGTTGGGCGGTTGTCGGCCAAAAACATTCAGTACTTC
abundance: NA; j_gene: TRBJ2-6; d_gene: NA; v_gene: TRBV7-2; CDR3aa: CASWGPGANVLTF; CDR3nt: TGTGCCAGCTGGGGGCCTGGGGCCAACGTCCTGACTTTC
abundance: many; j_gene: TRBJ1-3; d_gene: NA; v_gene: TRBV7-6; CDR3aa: CASSRLGSKSGNTIYF; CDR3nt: TGTGCCAGCAGCCGACTGGGCTCCAAATCTGGAAACACCATATATTTT
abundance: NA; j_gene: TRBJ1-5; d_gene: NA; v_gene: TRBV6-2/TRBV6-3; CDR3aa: CASSYRWVEPQHF; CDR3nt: TGTGCCAGCAGTTACCGTTGGGTGGAGCCCCAGCATTTT
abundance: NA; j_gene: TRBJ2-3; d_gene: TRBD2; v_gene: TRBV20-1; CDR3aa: CSAPGLAGARTDTQYF; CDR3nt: TGCAGTGCCCCGGGACTAGCGGGGGCCCGCACAGATACGCAGTATTTT
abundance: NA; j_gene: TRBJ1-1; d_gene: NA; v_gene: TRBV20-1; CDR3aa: CSASGTLNTEAFF; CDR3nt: TGCAGTGCTAGCGGGACACTTAACACTGAAGCTTTCTTT
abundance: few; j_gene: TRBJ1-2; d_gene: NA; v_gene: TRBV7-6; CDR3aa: CASLGEQGYGYTF; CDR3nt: TGTGCCAGCCTGGGGGAACAGGGCTATGGCTACACCTTC
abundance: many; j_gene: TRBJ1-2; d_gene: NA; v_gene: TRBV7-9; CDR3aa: CASGGGRNYGYTF; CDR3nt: TGTGCCAGCGGAGGGGGACGGAACTATGGCTACACCTTC
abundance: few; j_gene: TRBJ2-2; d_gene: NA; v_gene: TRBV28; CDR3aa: CASSPGLTNTGELFF; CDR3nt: TGTGCCAGCAGTCCGGGACTCACGAACACCGGGGAGCTGTTTTTT
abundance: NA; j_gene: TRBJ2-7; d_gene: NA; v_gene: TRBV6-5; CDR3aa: CASSYSAALSSYEQYF; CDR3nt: TGTGCCAGCAGTTACTCCGCGGCCCTGAGCTCCTACGAGCAGTACTTC
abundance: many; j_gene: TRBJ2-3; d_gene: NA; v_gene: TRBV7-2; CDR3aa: CASSLKVLGYTDTQYF; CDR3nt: TGTGCCAGCAGCTTAAAAGTTCTTGGGTACACAGATACGCAGTATTTT
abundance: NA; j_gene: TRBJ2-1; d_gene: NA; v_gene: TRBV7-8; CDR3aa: CANSAYSGGYNEQFF; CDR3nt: TGTGCCAACAGCGCCTATAGTGGGGGCTACAATGAGCAGTTCTTC
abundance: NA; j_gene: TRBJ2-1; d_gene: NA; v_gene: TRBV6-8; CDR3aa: CVSSRGASLEQFF; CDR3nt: TGTGTCAGCAGCAGGGGGGCGAGTTTAGAGCAGTTCTTC
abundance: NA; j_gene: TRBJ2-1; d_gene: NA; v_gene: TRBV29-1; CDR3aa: CSALLGVWDGSEYNEQFF; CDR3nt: TGCAGCGCCCTGCTAGGGGTGTGGGACGGATCCGAATACAATGAGCAGTTCTTC
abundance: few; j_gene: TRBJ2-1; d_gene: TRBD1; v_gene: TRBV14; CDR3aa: CASSHAGQGAYNEQFF; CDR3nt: TGTGCCAGCAGCCACGCCGGCCAGGGGGCCTACAATGAGCAGTTCTTC
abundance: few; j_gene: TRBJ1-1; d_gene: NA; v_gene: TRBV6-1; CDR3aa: CASSASSTWMNTEAFF; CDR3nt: TGTGCCAGCAGTGCTTCATCGACATGGATGAACACTGAAGCTTTCTTT
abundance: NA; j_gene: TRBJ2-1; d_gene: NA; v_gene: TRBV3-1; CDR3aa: CASSQERIEAGAEQFF; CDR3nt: TGTGCCAGCAGCCAAGAAAGAATCGAGGCAGGGGCTGAGCAGTTCTTC
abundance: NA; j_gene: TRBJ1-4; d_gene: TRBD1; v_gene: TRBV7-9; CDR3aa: CATDRDREKLFF; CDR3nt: TGTGCCACCGACAGGGATCGGGAAAAACTGTTTTTT
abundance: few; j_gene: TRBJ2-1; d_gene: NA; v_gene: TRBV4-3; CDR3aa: CASSQDGGGDYNEQFF; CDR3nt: TGCGCCAGCAGCCAAGATGGAGGGGGCGACTACAATGAGCAGTTCTTC